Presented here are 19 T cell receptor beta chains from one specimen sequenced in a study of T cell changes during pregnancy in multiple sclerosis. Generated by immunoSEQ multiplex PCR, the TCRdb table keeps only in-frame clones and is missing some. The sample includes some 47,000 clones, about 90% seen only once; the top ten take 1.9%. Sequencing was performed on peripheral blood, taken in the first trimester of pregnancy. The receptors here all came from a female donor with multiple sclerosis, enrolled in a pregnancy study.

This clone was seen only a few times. This chain's CDR3 is CASSLGQGFGEQYF. CDR3 sequence (DNA): TGTGCCAGCAGCTTGGGGCAGGGATTTGGCGAGCAGTACTTC. The chain combines TRBV5-4 with TRBJ2-7, with D tentatively TRBD1 (5 bases). Trimming took off 0 bases at V and 6 bases at J, with 13 bases between the two ends. CDR1 is SGHNT and CDR2 is YYREEE in the germline V gene (reference sequence). The CDR3 runs to 14 residues. The complete variable domain, with remaining parts taken from reference TRBV5-4 and TRBJ2-7, reads ETGVTQSPTHLIKTRGQQVTLRCSSQSGHNTVSWYQQALGQGPQFIFQYYREEENGRGNFPPRFSGLQFPNYSSELNVNALELDDSALYLCASSLGQGFGEQYFGPGTRLTVT.

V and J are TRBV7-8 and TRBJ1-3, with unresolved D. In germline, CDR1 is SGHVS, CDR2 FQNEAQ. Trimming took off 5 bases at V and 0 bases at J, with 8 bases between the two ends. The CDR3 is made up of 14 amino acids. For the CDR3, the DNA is TGTGCCAGCAGCGACAACTTCTCTGGAAACACCATATATTTT. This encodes CASSDNFSGNTIYF.

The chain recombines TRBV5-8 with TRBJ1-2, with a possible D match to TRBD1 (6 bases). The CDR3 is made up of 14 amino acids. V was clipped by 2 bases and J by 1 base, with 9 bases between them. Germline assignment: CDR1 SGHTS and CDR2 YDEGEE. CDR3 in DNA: TGTGCCAGCAGCTTCAGGGGTTATAACTATGGCTACACCTTC. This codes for CASSFRGYNYGYTF.

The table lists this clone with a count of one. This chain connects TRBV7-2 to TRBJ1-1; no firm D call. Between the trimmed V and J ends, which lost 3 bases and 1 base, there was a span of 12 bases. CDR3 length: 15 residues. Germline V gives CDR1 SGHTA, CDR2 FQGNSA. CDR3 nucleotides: TGTGCCAGCAGCTTTTCACAGATAAGGAACACTGAAGCTTTCTTT. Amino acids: CASSFSQIRNTEAFF.

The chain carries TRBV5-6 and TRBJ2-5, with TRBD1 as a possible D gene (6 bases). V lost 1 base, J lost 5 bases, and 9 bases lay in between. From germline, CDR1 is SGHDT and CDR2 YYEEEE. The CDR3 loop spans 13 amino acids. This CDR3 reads CASSLRGMETQYF. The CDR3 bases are TGTGCCAGCAGCTTGAGGGGGATGGAGACCCAGTACTTC.

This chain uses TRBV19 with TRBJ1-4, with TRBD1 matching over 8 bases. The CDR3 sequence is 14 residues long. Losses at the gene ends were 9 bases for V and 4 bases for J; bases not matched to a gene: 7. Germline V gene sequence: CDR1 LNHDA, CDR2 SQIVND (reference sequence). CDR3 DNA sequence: TGTGCCAGCATGGACAGGGCAATTAATGAAAAACTGTTTTTT. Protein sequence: CASMDRAINEKLFF.

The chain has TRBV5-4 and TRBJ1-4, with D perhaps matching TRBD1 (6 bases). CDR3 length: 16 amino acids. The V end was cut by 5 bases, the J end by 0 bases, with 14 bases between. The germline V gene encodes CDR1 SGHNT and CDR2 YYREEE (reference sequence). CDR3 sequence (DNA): TGTGCCAGCAGTCCAGGACAGTCTGCAACTAATGAAAAACTGTTTTTT. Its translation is CASSPGQSATNEKLFF.

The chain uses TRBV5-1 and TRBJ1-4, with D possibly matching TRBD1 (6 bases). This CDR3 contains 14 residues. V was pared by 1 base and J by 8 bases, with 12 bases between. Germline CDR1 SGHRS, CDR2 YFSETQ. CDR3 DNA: TGCGCCAGCAGCTTGCAGGGGAGTGAGGAAAAACTGTTTTTT. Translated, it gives CASSLQGSEEKLFF.

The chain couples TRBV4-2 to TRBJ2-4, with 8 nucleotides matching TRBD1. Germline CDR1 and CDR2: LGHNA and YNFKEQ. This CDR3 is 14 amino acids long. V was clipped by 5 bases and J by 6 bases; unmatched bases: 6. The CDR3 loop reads CASSSGQGLNIQYF. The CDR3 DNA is TGTGCCAGCAGCTCTGGACAGGGCTTAAACATTCAGTACTTC.

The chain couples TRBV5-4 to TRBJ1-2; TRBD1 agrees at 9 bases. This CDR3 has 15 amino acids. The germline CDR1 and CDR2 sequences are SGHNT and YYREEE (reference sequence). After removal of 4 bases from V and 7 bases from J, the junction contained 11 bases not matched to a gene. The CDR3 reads CASSTGQGPLIGYTF. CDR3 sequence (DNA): TGTGCCAGCAGCACGGGACAGGGTCCCTTGATTGGCTACACCTTC.

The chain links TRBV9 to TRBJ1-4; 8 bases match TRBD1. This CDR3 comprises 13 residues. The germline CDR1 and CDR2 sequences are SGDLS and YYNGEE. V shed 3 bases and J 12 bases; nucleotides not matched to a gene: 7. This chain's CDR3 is CASSGSDRDELFF. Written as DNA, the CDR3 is TGTGCCAGCAGCGGGTCGGACAGGGACGAACTGTTTTTT.

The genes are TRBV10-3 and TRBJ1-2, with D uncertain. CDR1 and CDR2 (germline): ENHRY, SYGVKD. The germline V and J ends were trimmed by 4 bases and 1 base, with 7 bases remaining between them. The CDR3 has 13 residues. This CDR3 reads CAISGPVNYGYTF. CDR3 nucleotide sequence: TGTGCCATCAGTGGCCCGGTTAACTATGGCTACACCTTC.

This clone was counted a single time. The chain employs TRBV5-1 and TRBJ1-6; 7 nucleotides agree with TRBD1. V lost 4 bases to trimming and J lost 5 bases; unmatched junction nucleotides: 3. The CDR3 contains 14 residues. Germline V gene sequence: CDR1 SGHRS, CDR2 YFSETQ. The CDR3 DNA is TGCGCCAGCAGCACCGGGACAGATAATTCACCCCTCCACTTT. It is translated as CASSTGTDNSPLHF.

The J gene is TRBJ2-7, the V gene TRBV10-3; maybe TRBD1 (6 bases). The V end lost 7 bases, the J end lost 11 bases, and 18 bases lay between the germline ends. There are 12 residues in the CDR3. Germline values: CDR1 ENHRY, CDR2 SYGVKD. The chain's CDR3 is CAIKSLQGKEYF. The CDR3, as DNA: TGTGCCATCAAAAGTCTGCAGGGGAAGGAGTACTTC.

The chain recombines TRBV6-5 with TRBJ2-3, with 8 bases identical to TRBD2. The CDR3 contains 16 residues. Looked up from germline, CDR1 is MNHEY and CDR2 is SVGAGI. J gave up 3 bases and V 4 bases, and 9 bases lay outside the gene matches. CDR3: CASSLLRGGRTDTQYF. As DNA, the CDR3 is TGTGCCAGCAGTTTACTCCGGGGGGGACGGACAGATACGCAGTATTTT.

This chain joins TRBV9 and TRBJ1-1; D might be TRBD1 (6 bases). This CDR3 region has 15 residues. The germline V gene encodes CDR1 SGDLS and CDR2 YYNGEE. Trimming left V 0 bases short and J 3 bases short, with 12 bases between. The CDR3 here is CASSVDGRGDTEAFF. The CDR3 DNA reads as TGTGCCAGCAGCGTAGATGGCAGGGGAGACACTGAAGCTTTCTTT. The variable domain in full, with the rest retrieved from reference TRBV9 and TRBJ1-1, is DSGVTQTPKHLITATGQRVTLRCSPRSGDLSVYWYQQSLDQGLQFLIQYYNGEERAKGNILERFSAQQFPDLHSELNLSSLELGDSALYFCASSVDGRGDTEAFFGQGTRLTVV.

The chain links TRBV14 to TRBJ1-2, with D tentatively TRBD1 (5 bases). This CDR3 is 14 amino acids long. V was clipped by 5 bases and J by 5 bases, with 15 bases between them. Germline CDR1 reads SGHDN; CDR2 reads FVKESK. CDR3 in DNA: TGTGCCAGCAGCGAGTCGGGGACTTTATATGGCTACACCTTC. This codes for CASSESGTLYGYTF.

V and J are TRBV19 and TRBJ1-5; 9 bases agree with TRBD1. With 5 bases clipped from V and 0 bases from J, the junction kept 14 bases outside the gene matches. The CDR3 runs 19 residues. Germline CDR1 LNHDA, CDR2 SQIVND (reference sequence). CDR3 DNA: TGTGCCAGTAGTCCGAGAACCGGGACAGGGCTCTATAGCAATCAGCCCCAGCATTTT. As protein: CASSPRTGTGLYSNQPQHF.

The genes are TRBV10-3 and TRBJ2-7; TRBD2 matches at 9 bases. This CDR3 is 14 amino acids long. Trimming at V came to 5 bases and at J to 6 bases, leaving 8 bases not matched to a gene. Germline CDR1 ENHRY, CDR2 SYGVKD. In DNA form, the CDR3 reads TGTGCCATCAGTACTAGGACTAGCGAAGGCGAGCAGTACTTC. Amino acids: CAISTRTSEGEQYF.